This is a list of T cell receptor beta chains from one sample in a study of cytomegalovirus exposure and HLA in healthy donors. Using immunoSEQ multiplex PCR, the repertoire was profiled, and TCRdb retains in-frame clones only, with some absent. The top ten clones hold less than 2% of a sample with about 130,000 clones, roughly four fifths of them seen once. Sequencing input: PBMCs. Receptors were obtained from a woman aged 45-59 years in good health and CMV-seronegative. CDR3s include the opening cysteine and the closing phenylalanine or tryptophan. Fields, in order: V gene, clone size, J gene, D gene, CDR3 DNA, CDR3 protein. A D gene is named only where the DNA matches it firmly. A clone size is listed for some rows: how often the clone was seen (once, few, many), or a class if it is expanded.

v_gene: TRBV30
abundance: NA
j_gene: TRBJ2-2
d_gene: NA
CDR3nt: TGTGCCTGGGGGCCAAACACCGGGGAGCTGTTTTTT
CDR3aa: CAWGPNTGELFF

v_gene: TRBV5-1
abundance: NA
j_gene: TRBJ1-5
d_gene: NA
CDR3nt: TGCGCCAGCAGCCGGGGGGGGGCTGGCCAGCCCCAGCATTTT
CDR3aa: CASSRGGAGQPQHF

v_gene: TRBV10-3
abundance: NA
j_gene: TRBJ1-2
d_gene: NA
CDR3nt: TGTGCCATCAGACAATGGAACTATGGCTACACCTTC
CDR3aa: CAIRQWNYGYTF

v_gene: TRBV19
abundance: NA
j_gene: TRBJ2-2
d_gene: TRBD1
CDR3nt: TGTGCCAGTAGTATCAGGACAGGCGGAGGGGAGCTGTTTTTT
CDR3aa: CASSIRTGGGELFF

v_gene: TRBV6-5
abundance: NA
j_gene: TRBJ1-5
d_gene: TRBD1
CDR3nt: TGTGCCAGCAGTCGACAGGGTGGTAATCAGCCCCAGCATTTT
CDR3aa: CASSRQGGNQPQHF

v_gene: TRBV13
abundance: NA
j_gene: TRBJ2-7
d_gene: NA
CDR3nt: TGTGCCAGCAGCGTCCAGACAGTCTCCTACGAGCAGTACTTC
CDR3aa: CASSVQTVSYEQYF

v_gene: TRBV6-5
abundance: once
j_gene: TRBJ1-6
d_gene: NA
CDR3nt: TGTGCCAGCAGTTACTATTTGGGAGATAATTCACCCCTCCACTTT
CDR3aa: CASSYYLGDNSPLHF

v_gene: TRBV19
abundance: NA
j_gene: TRBJ1-1
d_gene: TRBD1
CDR3nt: TGTGCCAGTAGGTCAGTAAGGCAGGGGGCTCCGAACACTGAAGCTTTCTTT
CDR3aa: CASRSVRQGAPNTEAFF

v_gene: TRBV29-1
abundance: NA
j_gene: TRBJ2-2
d_gene: NA
CDR3nt: TGCAGCGTTGTACGGGAGCTGAACGGGGAGCTGTTTTTT
CDR3aa: CSVVRELNGELFF

v_gene: TRBV14
abundance: once
j_gene: TRBJ2-1
d_gene: TRBD1
CDR3nt: TGTGCCAGCAGCCAAGACCCCGGGACAGTCTACAATGAGCAGTTCTTC
CDR3aa: CASSQDPGTVYNEQFF

v_gene: TRBV27
abundance: NA
j_gene: TRBJ1-4
d_gene: TRBD1
CDR3nt: TGTGCCAGCAGGGAAGGACAGGGGAAAGGAAAACTGTTTTTT
CDR3aa: CASREGQGKGKLFF

v_gene: TRBV5-1
abundance: NA
j_gene: TRBJ1-1
d_gene: TRBD1
CDR3nt: TGCGCCAGCTCCCTGGGACAGTCAGGTATGACTGAAGCTTTCTTT
CDR3aa: CASSLGQSGMTEAFF

v_gene: TRBV4-3
abundance: NA
j_gene: TRBJ1-2
d_gene: NA
CDR3nt: TGCGCCAGCAGCCAGGCCGGAGGGGCCTATGGCTACACCTTC
CDR3aa: CASSQAGGAYGYTF

v_gene: TRBV27
abundance: NA
j_gene: TRBJ2-1
d_gene: TRBD1
CDR3nt: TGTGCCAGCAGTTCCACAGGGGTGGGTGAGCAGTTCTTC
CDR3aa: CASSSTGVGEQFF

v_gene: TRBV30
abundance: NA
j_gene: TRBJ2-1
d_gene: TRBD2
CDR3nt: TGTGCCTGGAGTGTCGTAGGGCCTAGCGGGGGGGGGTTCTTC
CDR3aa: CAWSVVGPSGGGFF

v_gene: TRBV5-4
abundance: NA
j_gene: TRBJ1-4
d_gene: NA
CDR3nt: TGTGCCAGCAGCCATGGACAGCTAGGCGAAAAACTGTTTTTT
CDR3aa: CASSHGQLGEKLFF

v_gene: TRBV4-3
abundance: NA
j_gene: TRBJ2-7
d_gene: TRBD2
CDR3nt: TGCGCCAGCAGCCAAGAACCTAGCGGGAGCGCTAGCTCCTACGAGCAGTACTTC
CDR3aa: CASSQEPSGSASSYEQYF

v_gene: TRBV29-1
abundance: few
j_gene: TRBJ2-3
d_gene: NA
CDR3nt: TGCAGCGTTCTGGCGGTGGGCACAGATACGCAGTATTTT
CDR3aa: CSVLAVGTDTQYF

v_gene: TRBV21-1
abundance: few
j_gene: TRBJ1-1
d_gene: NA
CDR3nt: TGTGCCAGCAGCCGCCGGGACAGGAATGCCACTGAAGCTTTCTTT
CDR3aa: CASSRRDRNATEAFF

v_gene: TRBV5-1
abundance: NA
j_gene: TRBJ2-6
d_gene: NA
CDR3nt: TGCGCCAGCAGCCCGGGGAGGGGGAACGCTGGGGCCAACGTCCTGACTTTC
CDR3aa: CASSPGRGNAGANVLTF

v_gene: TRBV12-5
abundance: NA
j_gene: TRBJ2-1
d_gene: TRBD2
CDR3nt: TGTGCTAGTGGTTTGGTAAGAGGAGCTAGCGGATACAATGAGCAGTTCTTC
CDR3aa: CASGLVRGASGYNEQFF

v_gene: TRBV5-5
abundance: NA
j_gene: TRBJ2-1
d_gene: NA
CDR3nt: TGTGCCAGCAGCCCACTCAATGAGCAGTTCTTC
CDR3aa: CASSPLNEQFF

v_gene: TRBV30
abundance: NA
j_gene: TRBJ1-2
d_gene: TRBD1
CDR3nt: TGTGCCTGGAGTGTACTCGGGACAGGGGAGGATGGCTACCCCTTC
CDR3aa: CAWSVLGTGEDGYPF

v_gene: TRBV5-5
abundance: once
j_gene: TRBJ2-5
d_gene: TRBD1
CDR3nt: TGTGCCAGCAGCGCAGACAGGGCATGGGATAGAGAGACCCAGTACTTC
CDR3aa: CASSADRAWDRETQYF